Only a few counts were recorded for the clone carrying this TCR beta chain. Its antigen is undetermined. 60 Vbeta and 13 Jbeta primers were used in PCR. TCRdb keeps only in-frame clones here, not all; method: immunoSEQ multiplex PCR. The data contain over 150,000 clones, about 86% of them singletons. This entry comes from a study of cytomegalovirus exposure and HLA in healthy donors. Findings and caveats of the study: The listing of 150 or so TCR beta chains classed them as cytomegalovirus-associated. Among the sequence variants, a highly shared cluster was likely an artifact of sequencing.

Germline loops: CDR1 PRHDT, CDR2 FYEKMQ (reference sequence). This CDR3 comprises 14 residues. With 4 bases removed from V and 2 bases from J, the gap between germline ends came to 12 bases. Donors likely had unrecorded immune exposures despite being nominally healthy when sampled. This sequence was found in a woman aged 25 to 45 in good health and CMV-seronegative. The chain uses TRBV13 and TRBJ2-7; D perhaps matches TRBD1 (6 bases). The sample was PBMCs. CDR3 residues: CASSSGTRTYEQYF. The CDR3 DNA follows: TGTGCCAGCAGCTCCGGGACACGAACCTACGAGCAGTACTTC.